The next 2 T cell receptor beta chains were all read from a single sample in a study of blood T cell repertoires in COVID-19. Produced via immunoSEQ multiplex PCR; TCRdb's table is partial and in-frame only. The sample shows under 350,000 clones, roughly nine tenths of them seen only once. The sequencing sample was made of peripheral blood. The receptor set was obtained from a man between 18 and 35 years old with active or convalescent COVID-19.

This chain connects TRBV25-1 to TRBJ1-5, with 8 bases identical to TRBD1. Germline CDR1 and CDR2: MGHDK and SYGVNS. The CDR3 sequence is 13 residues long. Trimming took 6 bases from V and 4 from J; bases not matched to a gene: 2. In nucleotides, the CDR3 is TGTGCCAGCAGCCAGGGGGCAAATCAGCCCCAGCATTTT. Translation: CASSQGANQPQHF.

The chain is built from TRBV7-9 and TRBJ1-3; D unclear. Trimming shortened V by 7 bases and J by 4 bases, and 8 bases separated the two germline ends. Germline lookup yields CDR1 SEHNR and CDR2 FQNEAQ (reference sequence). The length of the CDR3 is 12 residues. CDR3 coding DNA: TGTGCCAGCACGCTGAGCGGAAACACCATATATTTT. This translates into CASTLSGNTIYF.